This entry is about one T cell receptor (beta chain). This sample stems from a study of blood T cell repertoires in COVID-19. Overall study context: Samples of COVID-19 (acute and convalescent) were obtained from the United States, Italy and Spain. PBMCs, B-cell-depleted T cells, or T cells provided the cDNA or gDNA that made up the material.

The V end was cut by 0 bases, the J end by 6 bases, with 6 bases between. CDR3 size: 13 residues. Germline-derived CDR1 and CDR2 are SGHRS and YFSETQ. Original analysis: Estimation of nucleated cell counts relied on the amplification of reference gene primers. Sequenced by immunoSEQ multiplex PCR; TCRdb stores in-frame clones only, minus some. That table is the source of V, J and clone size, and D and trimming were worked out from the DNA. Among about 190,000 clones listed, less than 80% were seen once. The J gene is TRBJ2-2, the V gene TRBV5-1; D gene unclear. Specimen: peripheral blood. The receptor's source is a woman between 50 and 59 years old with acute or convalescent COVID-19. CDR3 bases: TGCGCCAGCAGCTTGGGAGGAGCCGGGGAGCTGTTTTTT. Its protein is CASSLGGAGELFF.